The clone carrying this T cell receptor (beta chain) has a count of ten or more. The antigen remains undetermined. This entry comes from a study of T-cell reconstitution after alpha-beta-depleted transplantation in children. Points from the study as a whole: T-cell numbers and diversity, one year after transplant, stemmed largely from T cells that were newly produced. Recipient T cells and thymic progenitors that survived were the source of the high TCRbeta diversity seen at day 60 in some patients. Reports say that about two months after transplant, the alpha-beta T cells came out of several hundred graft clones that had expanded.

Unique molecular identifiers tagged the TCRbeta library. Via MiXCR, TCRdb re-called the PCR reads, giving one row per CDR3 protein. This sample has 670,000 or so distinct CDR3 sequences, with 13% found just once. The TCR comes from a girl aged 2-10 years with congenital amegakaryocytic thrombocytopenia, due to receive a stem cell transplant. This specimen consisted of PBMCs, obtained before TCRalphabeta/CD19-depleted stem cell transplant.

The DNA of the CDR3 is TGTGCCACCAGCAGAAGTAGCGGGAGCATCCAAGAGACCCAGTACTTC. It encodes CATSRSSGSIQETQYF. The chain combines TRBV15 with TRBJ2-5, with 9 nucleotides matching TRBD2. J lost 1 base, V lost 2 bases, and 5 bases had no gene match. There are 16 residues in the CDR3. Germline assignment: CDR1 LNHNV and CDR2 YYDKDF (reference sequence).